This TCR beta chain was retrieved from a study of OX40 agonist ivuxolimab in advanced cancers. Study-wide context: The eligibility criteria allowed prior anti-PD-1, anti-PD-L1 or anti-CTLA-4 therapy, and roughly 39% had some.

Of note for this clone: The antigen is not known.

Study findings and constraints: In a subset of nonresponders, normalized T-cell clonal expansion was also low.

The CDR3 is 13 amino acids. From germline, CDR1 is SGHTA and CDR2 FQGNSA. V gave up 3 bases and J gave up 1 base, with 6 bases separating them. The table came from immunoSEQ multiplex PCR; TCRdb's copy has only in-frame clones and leaves some out. The data contain 65,000 to 90,000 clones, about 91% of them singletons. This receptor was taken from an adult with an advanced solid tumor such as melanoma, head and neck, liver or kidney cancer. Specimen: CD4+ or CD8+ T cells sorted from blood, collected in a trial of the OX40 agonist ivuxolimab. The genes are TRBV7-2 and TRBJ1-2; D gene uncertain. CDR3 sequence reads: CASSLIINYGYTF. The CDR3 DNA reads TGTGCCAGCAGCTTGATCATTAACTATGGCTACACCTTC.